The sequence of this T cell receptor (beta chain) was determined in a study of blood T cell repertoires in COVID-19. Background on the study: Italy, Spain and the United States were the sources of the convalescent and acute COVID-19 samples. PBMCs, B-cell-depleted T cells, or T cells were the source of the cDNA or gDNA that made up the material.

As originally analysed: Amplification with reference gene primers provided the estimates of nucleated cell counts. Sequencing used immunoSEQ multiplex PCR; TCRdb keeps in-frame clones, though not all of them. Clonal size and the V and J genes are those of that table, whereas D and trimming came from the DNA. The sample has some 240,000 clones, about 82% seen once. This CDR3 spans 16 amino acids. Germline V gives CDR1 SGHRS, CDR2 YFSETQ. The V segment lost 4 bases and the J segment 6 bases; nucleotides outside the gene matches: 11. In this sample, this clone turned up once. Seattle researchers signed up patients amid active infection and tracked them longitudinally.

Sequencing was performed on peripheral blood. The clonotype comes from a woman between 65 and 79 years old with COVID-19, enrolled during active disease. The chain is built from TRBV5-1 and TRBJ1-2; 11 bases fit TRBD1. CDR3 region: CASSLSGQGALDGYTF. The CDR3 coding sequence is TGCGCCAGCAGCCTGTCAGGACAGGGGGCTCTTGATGGCTACACCTTC.